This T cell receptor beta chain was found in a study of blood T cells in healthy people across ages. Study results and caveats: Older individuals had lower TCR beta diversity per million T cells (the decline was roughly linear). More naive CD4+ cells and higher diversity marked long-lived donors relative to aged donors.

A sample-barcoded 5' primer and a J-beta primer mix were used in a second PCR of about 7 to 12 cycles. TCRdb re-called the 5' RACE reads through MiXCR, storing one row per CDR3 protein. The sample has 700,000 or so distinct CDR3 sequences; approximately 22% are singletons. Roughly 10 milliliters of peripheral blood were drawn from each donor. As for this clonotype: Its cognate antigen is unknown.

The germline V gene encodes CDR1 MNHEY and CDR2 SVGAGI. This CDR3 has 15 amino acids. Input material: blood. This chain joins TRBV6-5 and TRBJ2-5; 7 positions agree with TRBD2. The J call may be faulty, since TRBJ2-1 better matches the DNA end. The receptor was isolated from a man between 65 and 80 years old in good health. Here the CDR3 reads CASSYGRGGTNEQFF. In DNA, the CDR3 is TGTGCCAGCAGTTACGGGCGCGGGGGAACCAATGAGCAGTTCTTC.